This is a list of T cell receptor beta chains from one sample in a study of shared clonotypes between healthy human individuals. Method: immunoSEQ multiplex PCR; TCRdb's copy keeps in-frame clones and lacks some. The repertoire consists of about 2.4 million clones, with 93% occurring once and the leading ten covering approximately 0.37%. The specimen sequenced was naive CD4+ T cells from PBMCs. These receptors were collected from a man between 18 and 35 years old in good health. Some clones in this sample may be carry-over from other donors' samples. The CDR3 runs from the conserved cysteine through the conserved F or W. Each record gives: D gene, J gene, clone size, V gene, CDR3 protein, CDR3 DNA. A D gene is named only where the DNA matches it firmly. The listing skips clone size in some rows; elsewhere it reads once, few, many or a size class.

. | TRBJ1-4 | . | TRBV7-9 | CASSLWGRAREEKLFF | TGTGCCAGCAGCTTATGGGGGCGGGCTCGGGAAGAAAAACTGTTTTTT
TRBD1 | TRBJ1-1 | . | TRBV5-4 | CASSKGTGQGLPEAFF | TGTGCCAGCAGCAAAGGCACGGGACAGGGTCTACCTGAAGCTTTCTTT
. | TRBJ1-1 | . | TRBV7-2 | CASSRIERRYEAFF | TGTGCCAGCAGCAGAATTGAGCGACGGTACGAAGCTTTCTTT
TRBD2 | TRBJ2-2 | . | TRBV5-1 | CASRLGAGLVNTGELFF | TGCGCCAGCAGGCTAGGGGCAGGACTAGTAAACACCGGGGAGCTGTTTTTT
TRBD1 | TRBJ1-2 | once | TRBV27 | CASSLRDRGYGYTF | TGTGCCAGCAGTTTACGGGACAGGGGTTATGGCTACACCTTC
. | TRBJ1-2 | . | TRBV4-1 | CASSQDYGSSPRGYTF | TGCGCCAGCAGCCAAGATTATGGTTCGTCCCCAAGGGGCTACACCTTC
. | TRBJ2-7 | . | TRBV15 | CATSKARLEPEHEQYF | TGTGCCACCAGCAAAGCTAGACTAGAACCCGAACACGAGCAGTACTTC
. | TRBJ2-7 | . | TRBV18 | CASSLQALEMDF | TGTGCCAGCTCACTCCAAGCGCTTGAGATGGACTTC
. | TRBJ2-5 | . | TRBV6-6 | CASSPVGQLGQETQYF | TGTGCCAGCAGTCCGGTAGGACAGCTCGGACAAGAGACCCAGTACTTC
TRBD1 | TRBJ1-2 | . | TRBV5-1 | CASSLQGAQGYTF | TGCGCCAGCAGCTTACAGGGGGCGCAAGGCTACACCTTC
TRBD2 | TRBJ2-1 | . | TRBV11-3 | CASSGLAGGGEQFF | TGTGCCAGCAGCGGACTAGCGGGTGGTGGTGAGCAGTTCTTC
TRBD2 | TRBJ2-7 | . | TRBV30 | CAWRPTGLASYEQYF | TGTGCCTGGAGGCCGACGGGACTAGCTTCCTACGAGCAGTACTTC
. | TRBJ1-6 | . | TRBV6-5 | CASSQQGFNSPLHF | TGTGCCAGCAGTCAACAGGGATTTAATTCACCCCTCCACTTT
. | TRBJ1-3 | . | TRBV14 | CASSLYKRGRNTIYF | TGTGCCAGCAGCCTCTATAAAAGGGGGAGAAACACCATATATTTT
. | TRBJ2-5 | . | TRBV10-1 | CASSSSLGSPLKTQYF | TGCGCCAGCAGTTCCAGCCTGGGGTCCCCATTGAAGACCCAGTACTTC
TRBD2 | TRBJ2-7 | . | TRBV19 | CASSIRRTSSYEQYF | TGTGCCAGTAGTATTAGGCGGACTAGCTCCTACGAGCAGTACTTC
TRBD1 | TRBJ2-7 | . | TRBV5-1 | CASSKTGTVSYEQYF | TGCGCCAGCAGCAAAACCGGGACAGTATCCTACGAGCAGTACTTC
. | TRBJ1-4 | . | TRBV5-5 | CASSSQGRNEKLFF | TGTGCCAGCAGCTCACAGGGTAGAAATGAAAAACTGTTTTTT
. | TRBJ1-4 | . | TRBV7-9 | CASSTIGTSNEKLFF | TGTGCCAGCAGTACGATCGGGACCTCAAATGAAAAACTGTTTTTT
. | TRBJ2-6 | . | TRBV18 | CASSPPGPGGLSGANVLTF | TGTGCCAGCTCACCACCGGGGCCAGGGGGACTCTCTGGGGCCAACGTCCTGACTTTC
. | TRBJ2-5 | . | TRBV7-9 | CASSLDRAQGETQYF | TGTGCCAGCAGCTTAGACAGGGCCCAGGGAGAGACCCAGTACTTC
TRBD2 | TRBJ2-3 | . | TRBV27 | CASSRLAGPTDTQYF | TGTGCCAGCAGTAGACTAGCGGGCCCCACAGATACGCAGTATTTT
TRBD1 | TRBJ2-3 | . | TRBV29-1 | CSVDDRVTQYF | TGCAGCGTTGACGACAGGGTAACGCAGTATTTT
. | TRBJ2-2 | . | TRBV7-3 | CASSLGTSYSGELFF | TGTGCCAGCAGCTTAGGGACTTCCTACAGCGGGGAGCTGTTTTTT
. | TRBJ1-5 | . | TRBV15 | CATSRDLRGAQPQHF | TGTGCCACCAGCAGAGATCTGCGGGGGGCCCAGCCCCAGCATTTT
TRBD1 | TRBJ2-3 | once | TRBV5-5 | CASSLGQGADTQYF | TGTGCCAGCAGCTTGGGACAGGGAGCAGATACGCAGTATTTT
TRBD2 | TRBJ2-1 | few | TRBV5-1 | CASSQTSGTYNEQFF | TGCGCCAGCAGCCAAACTAGCGGCACCTACAATGAGCAGTTCTTC
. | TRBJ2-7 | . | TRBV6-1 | CASSLPRTKIYEQYF | TGTGCCAGCAGTCTCCCCCGCACGAAAATCTACGAGCAGTACTTC
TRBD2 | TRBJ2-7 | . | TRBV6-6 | CASSKETSRWGEQYF | TGTGCCAGCAGTAAGGAGACTAGCCGTTGGGGCGAGCAGTACTTC
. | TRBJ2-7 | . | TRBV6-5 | CASSLRGAFYEQYF | TGTGCCAGCAGTTTACGGGGGGCCTTCTACGAGCAGTACTTC
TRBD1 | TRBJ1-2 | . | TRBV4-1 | CASSRWTGEGYTF | TGCGCCAGCAGCCGCTGGACAGGAGAAGGCTACACCTTC
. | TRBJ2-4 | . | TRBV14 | CASSRVAGLGNIQYF | TGTGCCAGCAGCCGCGTGGCAGGGTTGGGAAACATTCAGTACTTC
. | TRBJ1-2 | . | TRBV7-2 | CASSRRRDYGYTF | TGTGCCAGCAGCCGTCGGAGGGACTATGGCTACACCTTC
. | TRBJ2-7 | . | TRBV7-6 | CASSSREGGESYEQYF | TGTGCCAGCAGCTCTAGGGAGGGGGGGGAGTCCTACGAGCAGTACTTC
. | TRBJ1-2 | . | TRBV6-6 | CASSYHLGGNYGYTF | TGTGCCAGCAGTTACCATTTAGGGGGTAACTATGGCTACACCTTC
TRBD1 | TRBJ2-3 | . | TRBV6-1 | CASTGQGASDTQYF | TGTGCCAGCACGGGACAGGGGGCCTCAGATACGCAGTATTTT
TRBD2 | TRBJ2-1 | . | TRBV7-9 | CASSLGVSGSGNEQFF | TGTGCCAGCAGCTTAGGAGTTAGCGGGAGTGGCAATGAGCAGTTCTTC
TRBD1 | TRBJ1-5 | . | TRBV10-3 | CAISEGQGDSNQPQHF | TGTGCCATCAGTGAGGGACAGGGGGATAGCAATCAGCCCCAGCATTTT
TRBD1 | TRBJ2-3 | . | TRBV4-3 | CASSPRGQGTDTQYF | TGCGCCAGCAGCCCGAGGGGACAGGGCACAGATACGCAGTATTTT
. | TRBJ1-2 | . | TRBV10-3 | CAISEQYTGGAGYTF | TGTGCCATCAGTGAGCAATATACAGGCGGTGCGGGCTACACCTTC
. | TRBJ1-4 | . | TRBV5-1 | CASSFQENEKLFF | TGCGCCAGCAGCTTCCAAGAGAATGAAAAACTGTTTTTT
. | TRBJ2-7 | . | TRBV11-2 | CASSSNPDSGYEQYF | TGTGCCAGCAGCTCTAATCCCGACAGCGGCTACGAGCAGTACTTC
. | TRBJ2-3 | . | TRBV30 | CAWAGLSTDTQYF | TGTGCCTGGGCAGGACTCAGCACAGATACGCAGTATTTT
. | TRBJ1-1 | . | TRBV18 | CASSPEFNTEAFF | TGTGCCAGCTCACCGGAGTTTAACACTGAAGCTTTCTTT
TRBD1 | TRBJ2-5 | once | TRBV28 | CASSFTRTGGLQETQYF | TGTGCCAGCAGTTTCACCAGGACAGGGGGCTTACAAGAGACCCAGTACTTC
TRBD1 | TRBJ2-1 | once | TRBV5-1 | CASSLKQGEYNEQFF | TGCGCCAGCAGCTTGAAACAGGGGGAATACAATGAGCAGTTCTTC
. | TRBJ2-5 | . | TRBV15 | CATSSRGDGETQYF | TGTGCCACCAGCAGTAGAGGGGACGGTGAGACCCAGTACTTC
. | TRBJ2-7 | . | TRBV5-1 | CASSFGTPRGEQYF | TGCGCCAGCAGCTTCGGGACTCCCCGGGGCGAGCAGTACTTC
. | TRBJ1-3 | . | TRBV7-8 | CASSLVSGNTIYF | TGTGCCAGCAGCTTAGTCTCTGGAAACACCATATATTTT
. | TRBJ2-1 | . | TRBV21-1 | CASSKRQPGLAGAWPYNEQFF | TGTGCCAGCAGCAAAAGGCAACCGGGACTAGCGGGAGCGTGGCCCTACAATGAGCAGTTCTTC
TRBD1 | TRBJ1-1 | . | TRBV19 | CASSTDRANTEAFF | TGTGCCAGTAGTACGGACAGGGCGAACACTGAAGCTTTCTTT
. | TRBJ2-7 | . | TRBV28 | CASRGVIYEQYF | TGTGCCAGCAGGGGGGTTATCTACGAGCAGTACTTC
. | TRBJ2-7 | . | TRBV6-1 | CASSATRSEQYF | TGTGCCAGCAGTGCTACTAGATCCGAGCAGTACTTC
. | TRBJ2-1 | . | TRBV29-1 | CSTKGVGLPNEQFF | TGCAGCACGAAGGGGGTCGGGCTCCCCAATGAGCAGTTCTTC
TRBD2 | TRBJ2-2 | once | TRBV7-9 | CASSFRTSGDTGELFF | TGTGCCAGCAGCTTTAGGACTAGCGGGGACACCGGGGAGCTGTTTTTT